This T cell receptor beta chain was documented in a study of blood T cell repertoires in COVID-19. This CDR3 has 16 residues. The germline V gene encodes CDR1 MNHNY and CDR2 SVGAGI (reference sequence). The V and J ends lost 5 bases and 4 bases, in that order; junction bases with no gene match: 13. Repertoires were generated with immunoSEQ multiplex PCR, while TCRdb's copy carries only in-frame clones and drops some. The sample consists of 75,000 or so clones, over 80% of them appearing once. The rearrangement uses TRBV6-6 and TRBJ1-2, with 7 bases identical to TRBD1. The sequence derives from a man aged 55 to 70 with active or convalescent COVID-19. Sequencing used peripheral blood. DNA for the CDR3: TGTGCCAGCAGTACAGTAACAGGGGTAGTTTCCTATGGCTACACCTTC. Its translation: CASSTVTGVVSYGYTF.